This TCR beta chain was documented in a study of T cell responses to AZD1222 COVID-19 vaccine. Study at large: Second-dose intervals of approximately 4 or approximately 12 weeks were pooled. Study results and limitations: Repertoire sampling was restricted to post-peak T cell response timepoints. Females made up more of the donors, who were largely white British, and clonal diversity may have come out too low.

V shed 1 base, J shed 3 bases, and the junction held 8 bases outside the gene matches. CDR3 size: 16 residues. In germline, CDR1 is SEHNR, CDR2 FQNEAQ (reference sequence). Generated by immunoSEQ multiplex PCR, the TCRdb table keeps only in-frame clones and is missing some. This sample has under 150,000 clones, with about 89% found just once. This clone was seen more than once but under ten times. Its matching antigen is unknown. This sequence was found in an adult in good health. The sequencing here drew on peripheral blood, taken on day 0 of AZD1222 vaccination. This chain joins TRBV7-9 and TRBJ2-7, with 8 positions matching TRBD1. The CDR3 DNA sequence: TGTGCCAGCAGCTTAGTTGGGGGACAGGTGGTCTACGAGCAGTACTTC. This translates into CASSLVGGQVVYEQYF. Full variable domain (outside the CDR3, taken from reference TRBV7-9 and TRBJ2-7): DTGVSQNPRHKITKRGQNVTFRCDPISEHNRLYWYRQTLGQGPEFLTYFQNEAQLEKSRLLSDRFSAERPKGSFSTLEIQRTEQGDSAMYLCASSLVGGQVVYEQYFGPGTRLTVT.